Following are 30 T cell receptor beta chains from one sample sequenced in a study of regulatory T cells in long-lasting Graves disease. As for time point: newly diagnosed GD, antithyroid drugs for less than 3 months. PBMC-derived RNA was used for the TCR library. CDR3 regions were amplified by Arm-PCR using iRepertoire HTBI primers to build TCR beta libraries. In TCRdb, the multiplex PCR reads were re-called with MiXCR into one record per CDR3 protein. Here the sample spans 400,000 to 650,000 distinct CDR3 sequences, 15% to 20% being singletons. These sequences were also reported in another study, on T cells in Graves' hyperthyroidism and ophthalmopathy.

The sample consisted of peripheral blood mononuclear cells (PBMCs), taken at new diagnosis, from a patient treated with antithyroid drugs. These receptors were taken from a woman in her forties or fifties with Graves disease.

This rearrangement joins TRBV10-2 to TRBJ2-3; 11 bases align to TRBD2. The V and J ends lost 8 bases and 1 base, in that order; junction bases with no gene match: 2. This CDR3 comprises 14 residues. The germline V gene has CDR1 WSHSY and CDR2 SAAADI. The CDR3 DNA reads as TGCGCCAGCTTACTAGCGGGGGGCACAGATACGCAGTATTTT. It specifies CASLLAGGTDTQYF.

J is TRBJ2-7 and V is TRBV9; D unclear. CDR1 and CDR2 (germline): SGDLS, YYNGEE. Trimming took off 3 bases at V and 2 bases at J, with 9 bases between the two ends. The CDR3 is 13 residues long. CDR3 loop: CASSAESTYEQYF. The CDR3 DNA reads as TGTGCCAGCAGCGCGGAGAGTACCTACGAGCAGTACTTC.

To note about this clonotype: Given a far larger clone just one base away, this is likely a sequencing read error. The CDR3 sequence: CASSQGWAGQPQHF. CDR3 nucleotide sequence: TGTGCCAGCAGCCAAGGCTGGGCGGGGCAGCCCCAGCATTTT. The chain links TRBV2 to TRBJ1-5, with no clear D. Trimming shortened V by 6 bases and J by 7 bases, and 16 bases separated the two germline ends. The germline V gene has CDR1 SNHLY and CDR2 FYNNEI. The CDR3 covers 14 residues.

Details on this clonotype: Germline and junction disagree at one end, which may indicate a read error. CDR3 DNA sequence: TGTGCCATAAGTGTTGGTCAGGGGAACACTGAAGCTTTCTTT. Translation: CAISVGQGNTEAFF. The gene calls are TRBV10-3 and TRBJ1-1, with D perhaps TRBD1 (5 bases). Germline V lookup: CDR1 ENHRY, CDR2 SYGVKD. This CDR3 region has 14 residues.

On this clonotype: A much more abundant neighbour one base away suggests this may be a read error. The chain employs TRBV29-1 and TRBJ2-3, with 10 positions matching TRBD2. The CDR3 has 17 residues. Germline assignment: CDR1 SQVTM and CDR2 ANQGSEA. CDR3 nucleotides: TGCAGCGTTGAAGATGAGTCTAGCGGGAGTAGCACAGATGCGCAGTATTTT. This sequence encodes CSVEDESSGSSTDAQYF.

This clonotype was seen many times. The genes are TRBV20-1 and TRBJ1-6, with no clear D. The CDR3 runs 16 residues. Germline-derived CDR1 and CDR2 are DFQATT and SNEGSKA (reference sequence). Trimming removed 0 bases from V and 8 bases from J, with 17 bases in between. In nucleotides, the CDR3 is TGCAGTGCTAGAGACGACACCCACCTGGAATATTCACCCCTCCACTTT. Encoded protein: CSARDDTHLEYSPLHF.

V is TRBV4-2 and J is TRBJ1-3, with D unclear. This CDR3 is 15 amino acids long. CDR1 is LGHNA and CDR2 is YNFKEQ in the germline V gene. Trimming removed 0 bases from V and 2 bases from J, with 8 bases in between. CDR3 sequence reads: CASSQDTGAGNTIYF. Written as DNA, the CDR3 is TGTGCCAGCAGCCAAGACACCGGGGCTGGAAACACCATATATTTT.

V is TRBV19 and J is TRBJ1-2; D not resolved. This CDR3 has 12 residues. CDR1 is LNHDA, CDR2 SQIVND, per germline (reference sequence). The ends were cut back, 7 bases at V and 5 bases at J, with 11 bases in the middle. The CDR3 reads CASNRGAYGYTF. The CDR3 bases are TGTGCCAGTAACCGTGGAGCTTATGGCTACACCTTC.

The V gene is TRBV9, the J gene TRBJ2-2; no reliable D call. With 0 bases removed from V and 7 bases from J, the gap between germline ends came to 10 bases. CDR1 and CDR2 (germline): SGDLS, YYNGEE. This CDR3 has 14 amino acids. CDR3 region: CASSVEGFGGELFF. The DNA of the CDR3 is TGTGCCAGCAGCGTAGAAGGGTTTGGCGGGGAGCTGTTTTTT. Full variable domain (outside the CDR3, taken from reference TRBV9 and TRBJ2-2): DSGVTQTPKHLITATGQRVTLRCSPRSGDLSVYWYQQSLDQGLQFLIQYYNGEERAKGNILERFSAQQFPDLHSELNLSSLELGDSALYFCASSVEGFGGELFFGEGSRLTVL.

This clonotype has more than one count but fewer than ten. V usage is TRBV30 and J usage is TRBJ1-5; D is perhaps TRBD1 (6 bases). V was cut by 4 bases and J by 0 bases, with 7 bases left in between. This CDR3 has 13 amino acids. CDR1 is GTSNPN and CDR2 is SVGIG in the germline V gene (reference sequence). CDR3 sequence reads: CAWTGDSNQPQHF. The CDR3 nucleotides are TGTGCCTGGACAGGGGATAGCAATCAGCCCCAGCATTTT.

The V gene is TRBV27, the J gene TRBJ1-4; possibly TRBD1 for D (6 bases). The germline V gene encodes CDR1 MNHEY and CDR2 SMNVEV (reference sequence). V was cut by 3 bases and J by 8 bases, with 13 bases left in between. This CDR3 has 14 amino acids. CDR3 loop: CASSLRGYGEKLFF. CDR3 DNA sequence: TGTGCCAGCAGTTTGAGGGGGTATGGGGAAAAACTGTTTTTT.

This clonotype showed up many times. The V call is TRBV24-1, the J call TRBJ2-3; 15 nucleotides match TRBD2. Germline-derived CDR1 and CDR2 are KGHDR and SFDVKD. V dropped 3 bases and J dropped 7; count of bases not matched to a gene: 4. This CDR3 contains 16 residues. CDR3 loop: CATSDPGTSGGNTQYF. In DNA, the CDR3 is TGTGCCACCAGTGATCCCGGGACTAGCGGGGGGAATACGCAGTATTTT.

The CDR3 region has the DNA TGCAGTGCTCGACTAGCGGGGAACTACAATGAGCAGTTCTTC. It specifies CSARLAGNYNEQFF. The rearrangement joins TRBV20-1 to TRBJ2-1; 11 bases are shared with TRBD2. Germline V CDR1 and CDR2: DFQATT, SNEGSKA (reference sequence). The CDR3 length is 14 residues. V was pared by 5 bases and J by 3 bases, with 3 bases of the junction left unmatched.

This clonotype was seen a few times. The chain carries TRBV6-2 or TRBV6-3 and TRBJ1-3; D gene uncertain. The CDR3 contains 17 residues. The ends were cut back, 4 bases at V and 0 bases at J, with 16 bases in the middle. In germline, CDR1 is MNHEY, CDR2 SVGEGT. This chain's CDR3 is CASSSYSGSFSGNTIYF. CDR3 nucleotide sequence: TGTGCCAGCAGTTCATATTCGGGATCCTTCTCTGGAAACACCATATATTTT.

This clonotype was counted only a few times. The chain combines TRBV4-1 with TRBJ1-4; 9 positions match TRBD1. CDR3 length: 15 amino acids. CDR1 is MGHRA and CDR2 is YSYEKL in the germline V gene. J lost 7 bases, V lost 1 base, and 4 bases had no gene match. CDR3 region: CASSQVPTGGEKLFF. The CDR3 region has the DNA TGCGCCAGCAGCCAAGTCCCGACAGGGGGTGAAAAACTGTTTTTT.

A note on this clonotype: This could be a read error, since a much larger clone is one nucleotide away. This chain uses TRBV5-1 with TRBJ2-7; 9 bases fit TRBD2. The CDR3 is made up of 15 amino acids. Per the germline V gene, CDR1 is SGHRS and CDR2 is YFSETQ. Written as DNA, the CDR3 is TGCGCCGGCAGTCAAGTAGCGGGGGTCTCCTACGAGCAGTACTTC. Translation gives CAGSQVAGVSYEQYF.

The chain uses TRBV6-1 and TRBJ2-7; D is ambiguous. The CDR3 extends over 12 amino acids. Germline V gene data show CDR1 as MNHNS and CDR2 as SASEGT. The V end was cut by 5 bases, the J end by 13 bases, with 18 bases between. Written as DNA, the CDR3 is TGTGCCAGCAGTACGACACCCTTGCAGTACTACTTC. The encoded protein is CASSTTPLQYYF.

This rearrangement joins TRBV9 to TRBJ2-7, with a possible D match to TRBD1 (5 bases). From germline, CDR1 is SGDLS and CDR2 YYNGEE. V lost 0 bases, J lost 1 base, and 11 bases lay in between. This CDR3 contains 15 residues. CDR3 nucleotides: TGTGCCAGCAGCGTAGCTTCTGACAGTTCCTACGAGCAGTACTTC. Protein product: CASSVASDSSYEQYF.

This clonotype was found a few times. V gene TRBV27 combines with J gene TRBJ2-2; possible D gene TRBD2, 5 bases. The germline gives CDR1 MNHEY, CDR2 SMNVEV (reference sequence). Trimming shortened V by 4 bases and J by 0 bases, and 9 bases separated the two germline ends. There are 15 residues in the CDR3. CDR3 protein: CASSWEQANTGELFF. Here the CDR3 DNA reads TGTGCCAGCAGTTGGGAGCAGGCGAACACCGGGGAGCTGTTTTTT.

The sample holds a few counts of this clonotype. This sequence joins TRBV28 and TRBJ2-4; the D is unclear. The CDR3 runs to 16 residues. V shed 1 base and J shed 1 base, with 11 bases lying between them. Germline CDR1 is MDHEN and CDR2 is SYDVKM. In nucleotides, the CDR3 is TGTGCCAGCAGTTTATTCAATCCACAGGCCAAAAACATTCAGTACTTC. Its translation is CASSLFNPQAKNIQYF. Based on the CDR3 plus reference TRBV28 and TRBJ2-4, the full variable domain is DVKVTQSSRYLVKRTGEKVFLECVQDMDHENMFWYRQDPGLGLRLIYFSYDVKMKEKGDIPEGYSVSREKKERFSLILESASTNQTSMYLCASSLFNPQAKNIQYFGAGTRLSVL.

This clonotype was picked up many times. The V gene is TRBV6-5, the J gene TRBJ2-7, with 9 bases identical to TRBD2. The germline CDR1 and CDR2 sequences are MNHEY and SVGAGI. The V segment lost 4 bases and the J segment 6 bases; nucleotides outside the gene matches: 7. This CDR3 is 14 amino acids long. The CDR3 protein is CASSFPGLAGEQYF. The DNA for the CDR3 is TGTGCCAGCAGTTTCCCGGGACTAGCAGGCGAGCAGTACTTC.

This clonotype has at least ten counts. The J gene is TRBJ1-1, the V gene TRBV29-1, with unresolved D. Per germline, CDR1 SQVTM and CDR2 ANQGSEA. There are 12 residues in the CDR3. V was cut by 4 bases and J by 5 bases, with 11 bases left in between. This chain's CDR3 is CSVGRAETEAFF. CDR3 DNA sequence: TGCAGCGTTGGTAGGGCCGAAACTGAAGCTTTCTTT.

In regard to this clonotype: A junction boundary mismatches the germline segment, possibly from a read error. This rearrangement joins TRBV19 to TRBJ1-2, with TRBD1 matching 7 bases. Germline-derived CDR1 and CDR2 are LNHDA and SQIVND (reference sequence). This CDR3 contains 14 residues. As DNA, the CDR3 is TGTGCCAGTAGCCAGACAGGGCCAGGCTATGACTACACCTTC. It specifies CASSQTGPGYDYTF.

Ten or more counts support this clonotype. The V call is TRBV7-9, the J call TRBJ2-3; D possibly matches TRBD1 or TRBD2 (5 bases each). V was trimmed by 8 bases and J by 0 bases, leaving 12 bases between them. This CDR3 is 14 amino acids long. Germline assignment: CDR1 SEHNR and CDR2 FQNEAQ (reference sequence). The chain's CDR3 is CASGLWGSTDTQYF. DNA for the CDR3: TGTGCCAGCGGATTGTGGGGGAGCACAGATACGCAGTATTTT.

This clonotype occurred many times. This chain connects TRBV20-1 to TRBJ2-7; 7 bases match TRBD1. Germline V gene lookup returns CDR1 DFQATT and CDR2 SNEGSKA (reference sequence). Unmatched junction bases numbered 6, after V lost 0 bases and J lost 4 bases. This CDR3 is built from 14 residues. This CDR3 reads CSARDPDRVYEQYF. The CDR3, as DNA: TGCAGTGCTAGAGATCCTGACAGGGTGTACGAGCAGTACTTC.

This clonotype was counted once. One base away lies a much larger clone, so this may be a sequencing read error. V is TRBV5-1 and J is TRBJ2-3; D is possibly TRBD1 (7 bases). CDR1 and CDR2 (germline): SGHRS, YFSETQ. CDR3 length: 15 amino acids. In nucleotides, the CDR3 is TGCGCCAGCAGCTTAGAGACAGGGCCGGGGGATACGCGGTATTTT. It translates to CASSLETGPGDTRYF.

This chain connects TRBV6-2 or TRBV6-3 to TRBJ1-1; TRBD1 might be the D (5 bases). The ends were cut back, 5 bases at V and 1 base at J, with 17 bases in the middle. Per germline, CDR1 MNHEY and CDR2 SVGEGT. The CDR3 extends over 16 amino acids. The CDR3 protein is CASSDPPGTGNTEAFF. The CDR3 nucleotides are TGTGCCAGCAGTGACCCGCCCGGGACCGGGAACACTGAAGCTTTCTTT.

This clonotype was picked up many times. The chain links TRBV5-1 to TRBJ1-3; D might be TRBD1 (5 bases). Trimming took 0 bases from V and 1 from J, leaving 8 bases between them. The CDR3 is 15 amino acids. Germline CDR1 and CDR2: SGHRS and YFSETQ. The chain's CDR3 is CASSLVAGSGNTIYF. CDR3 DNA sequence: TGCGCCAGCAGCTTGGTGGCAGGGTCTGGAAACACCATATATTTT.

The V and J genes are TRBV15 and TRBJ1-1; D gene ambiguous. CDR1 is LNHNV, CDR2 YYDKDF, per germline (reference sequence). The CDR3 is 15 residues long. V lost 1 base to trimming and J lost 8 bases, with 17 bases between them. This chain's CDR3 is CATSRVSGAAEEAFF. CDR3 DNA: TGTGCCACCAGCAGAGTAAGTGGAGCGGCAGAAGAAGCTTTCTTT.

This chain uses TRBV7-9 with TRBJ1-2; 10 nucleotides agree with TRBD1. This CDR3 comprises 16 residues. CDR1 is SEHNR and CDR2 is FQNEAQ in the germline V gene (reference sequence). The V and J ends lost 4 bases and 2 bases, in that order; junction bases with no gene match: 7. The CDR3 region has the DNA TGTGCCAGCAGCTCCAACCAGGGACAGGGGAACTATGGCTACACCTTC. Protein sequence: CASSSNQGQGNYGYTF.